This TCR beta chain was obtained from a study of blood T cell repertoires in COVID-19. In Seattle, patients joined the study during active infection and were tracked longitudinally. Assay: immunoSEQ multiplex PCR; the TCRdb copy retains only in-frame clones and omits some. Found here are 400,000 to 450,000 clones, roughly 88% of them singletons; the top ten hold over 10%. Trimming took 4 bases from V and 4 from J; bases not matched to a gene: 2. Germline-derived CDR1 and CDR2 are GTSNPN and SVGIG (reference sequence). This CDR3 contains 12 residues. The receptor was isolated from a woman in her forties or fifties with COVID-19, enrolled during active disease. Sequenced input: peripheral blood. The V gene is TRBV30, the J gene TRBJ1-1; 8 nucleotides line up with TRBD1. CDR3 sequence reads: CAWITGGTEAFF. As DNA, the CDR3 is TGTGCCTGGATTACAGGGGGCACTGAAGCTTTCTTT.